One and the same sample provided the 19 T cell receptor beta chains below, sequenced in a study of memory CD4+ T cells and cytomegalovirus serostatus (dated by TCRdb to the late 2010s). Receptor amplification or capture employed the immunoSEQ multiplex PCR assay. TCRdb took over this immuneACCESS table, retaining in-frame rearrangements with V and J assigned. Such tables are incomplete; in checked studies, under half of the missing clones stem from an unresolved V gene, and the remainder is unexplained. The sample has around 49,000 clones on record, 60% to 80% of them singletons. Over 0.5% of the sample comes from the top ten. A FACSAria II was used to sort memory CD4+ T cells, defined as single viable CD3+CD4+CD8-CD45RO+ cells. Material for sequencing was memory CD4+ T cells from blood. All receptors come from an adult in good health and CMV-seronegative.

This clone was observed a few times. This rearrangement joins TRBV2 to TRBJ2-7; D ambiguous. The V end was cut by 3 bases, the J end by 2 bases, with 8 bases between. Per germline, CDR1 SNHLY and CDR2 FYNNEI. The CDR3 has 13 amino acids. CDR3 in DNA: TGTGCCAGCAGTGAGGCGGATCCCTACGAGCAGTACTTC. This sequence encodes CASSEADPYEQYF.

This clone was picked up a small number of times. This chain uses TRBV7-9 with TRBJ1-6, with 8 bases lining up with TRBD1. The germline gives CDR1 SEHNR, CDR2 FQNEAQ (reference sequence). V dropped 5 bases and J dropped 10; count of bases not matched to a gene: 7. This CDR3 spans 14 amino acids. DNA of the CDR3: TGTGCCAGCAGCCCCGACAGGGGCTGGTCACCCCTCCACTTT. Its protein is CASSPDRGWSPLHF. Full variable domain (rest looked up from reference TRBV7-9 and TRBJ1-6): DTGVSQNPRHKITKRGQNVTFRCDPISEHNRLYWYRQTLGQGPEFLTYFQNEAQLEKSRLLSDRFSAERPKGSFSTLEIQRTEQGDSAMYLCASSPDRGWSPLHFGNGTRLTVT.

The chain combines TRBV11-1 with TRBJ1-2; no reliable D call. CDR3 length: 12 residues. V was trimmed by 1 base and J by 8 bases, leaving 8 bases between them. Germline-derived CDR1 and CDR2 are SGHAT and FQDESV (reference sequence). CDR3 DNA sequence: TGTGCCAGCAGCTTAGAGGGTATCGGCTACACCTTC. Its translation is CASSLEGIGYTF.

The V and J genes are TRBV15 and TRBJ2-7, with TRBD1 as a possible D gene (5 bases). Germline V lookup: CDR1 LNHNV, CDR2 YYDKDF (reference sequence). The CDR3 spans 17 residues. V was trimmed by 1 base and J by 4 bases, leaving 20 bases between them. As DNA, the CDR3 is TGTGCCACCAGCAGAGTGGCCTTCGGTAGACAGATTTACGAGCAGTACTTC. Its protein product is CATSRVAFGRQIYEQYF. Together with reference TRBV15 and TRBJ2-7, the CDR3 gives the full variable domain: DAMVIQNPRYQVTQFGKPVTLSCSQTLNHNVMYWYQQKSSQAPKLLFHYYDKDFNNEADTPDNFQSRRPNTSFCFLDIRSPGLGDTAMYLCATSRVAFGRQIYEQYFGPGTRLTVT.

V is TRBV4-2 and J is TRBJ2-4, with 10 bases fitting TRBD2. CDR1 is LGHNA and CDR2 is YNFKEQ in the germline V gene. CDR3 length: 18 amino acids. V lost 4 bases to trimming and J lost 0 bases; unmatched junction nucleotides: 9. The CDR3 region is CASSREWTSGVAKNIQYF. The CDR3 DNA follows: TGTGCCAGCAGCCGCGAATGGACTAGCGGAGTAGCCAAAAACATTCAGTACTTC.

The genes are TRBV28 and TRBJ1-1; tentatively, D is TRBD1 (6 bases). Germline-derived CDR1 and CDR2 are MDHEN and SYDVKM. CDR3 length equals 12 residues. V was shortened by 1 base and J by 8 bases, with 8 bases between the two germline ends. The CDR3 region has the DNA TGTGCCAGCAGTTTATTTCAGGGGGAAGCTTTCTTT. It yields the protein CASSLFQGEAFF.

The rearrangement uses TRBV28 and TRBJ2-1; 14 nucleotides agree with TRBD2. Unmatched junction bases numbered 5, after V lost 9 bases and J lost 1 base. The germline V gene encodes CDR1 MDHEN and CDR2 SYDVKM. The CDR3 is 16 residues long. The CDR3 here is CASGTSGSRSYNEQFF. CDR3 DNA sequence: TGTGCCAGTGGGACTAGCGGGAGCAGATCCTACAATGAGCAGTTCTTC. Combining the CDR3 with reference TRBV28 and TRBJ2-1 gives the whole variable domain DVKVTQSSRYLVKRTGEKVFLECVQDMDHENMFWYRQDPGLGLRLIYFSYDVKMKEKGDIPEGYSVSREKKERFSLILESASTNQTSMYLCASGTSGSRSYNEQFFGPGTRLTVL.

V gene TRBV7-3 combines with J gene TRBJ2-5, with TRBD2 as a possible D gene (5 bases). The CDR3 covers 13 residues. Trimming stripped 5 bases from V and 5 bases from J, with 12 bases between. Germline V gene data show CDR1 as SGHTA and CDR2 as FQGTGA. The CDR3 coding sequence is TGTGCCAGCAGCCCCACTAGAGAGGAGACCCAGTACTTC. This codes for CASSPTREETQYF.

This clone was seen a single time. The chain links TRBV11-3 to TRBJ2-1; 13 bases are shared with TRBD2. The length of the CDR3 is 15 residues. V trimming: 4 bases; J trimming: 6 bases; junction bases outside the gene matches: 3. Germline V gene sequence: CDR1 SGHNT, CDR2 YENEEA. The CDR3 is CASSSRTSGSNEQFF. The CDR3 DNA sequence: TGTGCCAGCAGCTCTCGGACTAGCGGGAGCAATGAGCAGTTCTTC.

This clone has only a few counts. The CDR3 sequence is CASAGYMNTEAFF. For the CDR3, the DNA is TGTGCCAGTGCAGGGTACATGAACACTGAAGCTTTCTTT. The gene calls are TRBV19 and TRBJ1-1; TRBD1 is a possible D gene (5 bases). CDR1 is LNHDA, CDR2 SQIVND, per germline (reference sequence). V was pared by 8 bases and J by 0 bases, with 10 bases between. CDR3 length: 13 residues.

CDR3 DNA sequence: TGTGCCAGTAGTCTGGGGAGGGAGACCCAGTACTTC. Encoded protein: CASSLGRETQYF. The chain links TRBV19 to TRBJ2-5; a weak D match, TRBD2 (6 bases). V was trimmed by 5 bases and J by 5 bases, leaving 9 bases between them. This CDR3 is 12 amino acids long. Germline lookup yields CDR1 LNHDA and CDR2 SQIVND (reference sequence).

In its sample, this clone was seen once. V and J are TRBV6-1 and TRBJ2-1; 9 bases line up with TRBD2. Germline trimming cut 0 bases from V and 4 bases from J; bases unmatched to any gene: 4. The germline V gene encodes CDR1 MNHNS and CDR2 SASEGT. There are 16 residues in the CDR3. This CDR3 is CASSEARLAAYNEQFF. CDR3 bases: TGTGCCAGCAGTGAAGCTAGACTAGCGGCATACAATGAGCAGTTCTTC.

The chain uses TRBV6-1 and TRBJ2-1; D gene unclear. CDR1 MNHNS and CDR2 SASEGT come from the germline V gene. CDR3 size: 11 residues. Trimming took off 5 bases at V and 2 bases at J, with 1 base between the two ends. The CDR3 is CASSTYNEQFF. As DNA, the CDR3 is TGTGCCAGCAGTACCTACAATGAGCAGTTCTTC.

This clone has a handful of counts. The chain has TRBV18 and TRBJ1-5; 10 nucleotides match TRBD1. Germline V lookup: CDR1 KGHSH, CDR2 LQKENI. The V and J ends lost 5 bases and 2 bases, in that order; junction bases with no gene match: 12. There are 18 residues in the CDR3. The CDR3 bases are TGTGCCAGCTCATCGACCGTTACTGGGACAGGGGGCAATCAGCCCCAGCATTTT. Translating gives CASSSTVTGTGGNQPQHF. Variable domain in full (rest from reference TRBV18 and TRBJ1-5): NAGVMQNPRHLVRRRGQEARLRCSPMKGHSHVYWYRQLPEEGLKFMVYLQKENIIDESGMPKERFSAEFPKEGPSILRIQQVVRGDSAAYFCASSSTVTGTGGNQPQHFGDGTRLSIL.

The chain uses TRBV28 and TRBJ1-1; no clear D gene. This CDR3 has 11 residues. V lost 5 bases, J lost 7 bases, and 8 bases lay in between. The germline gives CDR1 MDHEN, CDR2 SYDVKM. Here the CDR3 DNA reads TGTGCCAGCAGTGGAGGCATTGAAGCTTTCTTT. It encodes CASSGGIEAFF.

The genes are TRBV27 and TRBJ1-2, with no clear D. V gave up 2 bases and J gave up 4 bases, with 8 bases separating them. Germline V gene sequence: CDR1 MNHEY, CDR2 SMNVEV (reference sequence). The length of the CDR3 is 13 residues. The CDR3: CASSLEGIYGYTF. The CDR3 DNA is TGTGCCAGCAGTTTAGAAGGGATCTATGGCTACACCTTC.

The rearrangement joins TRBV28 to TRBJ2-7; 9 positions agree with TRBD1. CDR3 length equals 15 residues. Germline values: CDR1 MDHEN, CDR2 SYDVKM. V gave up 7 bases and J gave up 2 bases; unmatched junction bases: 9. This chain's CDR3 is CASNRPGQGTYEQYF. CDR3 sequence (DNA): TGTGCCAGCAATCGACCGGGACAGGGTACCTACGAGCAGTACTTC.

Written as DNA, the CDR3 is TGTGCCAGCAGCTTAGACGGCCTAGGAGCCAGCAATGAGCAGTTCTTC. Its translation: CASSLDGLGASNEQFF. The chain joins TRBV7-6 to TRBJ2-1, with D unclear. In germline, CDR1 is SGHVS, CDR2 FNYEAQ. The CDR3 totals 16 residues. The V end was cut by 1 base, the J end by 6 bases, with 16 bases between.

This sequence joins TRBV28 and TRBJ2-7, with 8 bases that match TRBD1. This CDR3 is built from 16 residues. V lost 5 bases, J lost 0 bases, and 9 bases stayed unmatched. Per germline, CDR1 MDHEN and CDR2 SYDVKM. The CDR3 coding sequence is TGTGCCAGCAGTCCGACAGGGGCGAGGAGCTCCTACGAGCAGTACTTC. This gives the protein CASSPTGARSSYEQYF.